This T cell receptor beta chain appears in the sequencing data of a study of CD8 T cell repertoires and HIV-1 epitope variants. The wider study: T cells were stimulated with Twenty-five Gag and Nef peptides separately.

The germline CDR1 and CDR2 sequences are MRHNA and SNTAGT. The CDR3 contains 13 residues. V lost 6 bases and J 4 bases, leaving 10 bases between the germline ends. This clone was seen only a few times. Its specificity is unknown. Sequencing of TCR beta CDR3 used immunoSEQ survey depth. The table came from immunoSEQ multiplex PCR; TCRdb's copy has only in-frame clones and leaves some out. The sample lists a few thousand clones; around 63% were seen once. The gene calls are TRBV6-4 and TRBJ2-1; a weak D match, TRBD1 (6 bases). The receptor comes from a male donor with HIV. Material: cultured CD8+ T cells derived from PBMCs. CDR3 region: CASRRDNYNEQFF. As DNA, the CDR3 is TGTGCCAGCAGGAGGGACAATTACAATGAGCAGTTCTTC.